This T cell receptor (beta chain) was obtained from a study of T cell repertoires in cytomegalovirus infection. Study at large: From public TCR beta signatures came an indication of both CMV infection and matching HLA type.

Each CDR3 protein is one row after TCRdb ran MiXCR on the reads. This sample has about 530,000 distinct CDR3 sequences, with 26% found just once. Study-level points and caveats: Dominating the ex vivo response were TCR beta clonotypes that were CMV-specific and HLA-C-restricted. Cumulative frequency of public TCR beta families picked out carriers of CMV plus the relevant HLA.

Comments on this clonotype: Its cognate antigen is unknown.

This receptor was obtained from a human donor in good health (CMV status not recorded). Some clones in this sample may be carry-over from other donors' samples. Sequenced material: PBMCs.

The chain's CDR3 is CASSWTGGQGTQYF. CDR3 coding DNA: TGTGCCAGCAGTTGGACAGGGGGTCAGGGGACCCAGTACTTC. The chain carries TRBV27 and TRBJ2-5; 10 nucleotides line up with TRBD1. Trimming at V came to 4 bases and at J to 7 bases, leaving 6 bases not matched to a gene. Per the germline V gene, CDR1 is MNHEY and CDR2 is SMNVEV (reference sequence). The CDR3 totals 14 residues.